This is a list of T cell receptor beta chains from one sample in a study of blood T cell repertoires in COVID-19. This table comes from immunoSEQ multiplex PCR, and its TCRdb copy is limited to in-frame clones, with some not included. Of about 300,000 clones listed, around 84% are singletons. Sequences were obtained from PBMCs or T cells enriched from blood (not recorded which). All receptors derive from a woman in her fifties or sixties who had recovered from COVID-19. The CDR3 runs from the conserved cysteine through the conserved F or W. The D gene is left open where the match is weak. Rows give clone size only sometimes, using once, few, many, or a class for an expanded clone.

TRBJ2-7,TRBV7-2,once,NA,TGTGCCAGCAGCCCACAGGGCTATTTTTCCGAGCAGTACTTC,CASSPQGYFSEQYF
TRBJ1-2,TRBV30,NA,NA,TGTGCCTGGAGTGTAGACAGGCATATCTATGGCTACACCTTC,CAWSVDRHIYGYTF
TRBJ1-4,TRBV28,NA,NA,TGTGCCAGCACAACAGGAGGGGAAAAACTGTTTTTT,CASTTGGEKLFF
TRBJ1-3,TRBV10-2,NA,NA,TGCGCCAGCGAGGGTTCAGAAGGAAACACCATATATTTT,CASEGSEGNTIYF
TRBJ2-5,TRBV18,NA,NA,TGTGCCAGCTCACCAAATCCGACTCAAGAGACCCAGTACTTC,CASSPNPTQETQYF
TRBJ2-7,TRBV30,NA,TRBD1,TGTGCCTGGAGTATCGGACAGGGGGCTTACGAGCAGTACTTC,CAWSIGQGAYEQYF
TRBJ1-2,TRBV27,NA,TRBD1,TGTGCCAGCAGTTTTGGGACAGGCAACTATGGCTACACCTTC,CASSFGTGNYGYTF
TRBJ2-5,TRBV30,once,NA,TGTGCCTGTGACCCTGGCGGGCTCATGAAGACCCAGTACTTC,CACDPGGLMKTQYF
TRBJ1-1,TRBV7-3,NA,TRBD1,TGTGCCAGCAGCGCTTCCGGGACAGGGGGCGCGTGGACTGAAGCTTTCTTT,CASSASGTGGAWTEAFF
TRBJ2-5,TRBV30,NA,NA,TGTGCCTGGAGTGTGGGACTTATGTACCAAGAGACCCAGTACTTC,CAWSVGLMYQETQYF
TRBJ1-5,TRBV20-1,NA,NA,TGCAGTGCTAGTCGGGTGGTGAGCAATCAGCCCCAGCATTTT,CSASRVVSNQPQHF
TRBJ2-7,TRBV7-8,NA,NA,TGTGCCAGCAGCGAGACTGAGGTAGCCTACGAGCAGTACTTC,CASSETEVAYEQYF
TRBJ2-2,TRBV21-1,NA,NA,TGTGCCAGCAGCAAAAAGAGGACTAGGAACACCGGGGAGCTGTTTTTT,CASSKKRTRNTGELFF
TRBJ1-1,TRBV5-1,NA,TRBD1,TGCGCCAGCAGCTTGGCGCAGCTAGAGGGACAGGGGGCTTTCTTT,CASSLAQLEGQGAFF
TRBJ1-5,TRBV27,once,NA,TGTGCCAGCAGTCCCGTGGGAGGGTGGGATAGCAATCAGCCCCAGCATTTT,CASSPVGGWDSNQPQHF
TRBJ1-2,TRBV19,NA,TRBD1,TGTGCCAGTAGTGGGGAAGGACAGGGCTATCTTCAGAACTATGGCTACACCTTC,CASSGEGQGYLQNYGYTF
TRBJ1-5,TRBV7-2,NA,NA,TGTGCCAGCAGCTTAGTGGGGACAACTGCTGGGCAGCCCCAGCATTTT,CASSLVGTTAGQPQHF
TRBJ1-1,TRBV19,NA,NA,TGTGCCAGTAGTACACCAGGGCTACGGACTGAAGCTTTCTTT,CASSTPGLRTEAFF
TRBJ2-1,TRBV5-1,NA,NA,TGCGCCAGCACACCTTTCGCGGGATCCCACAATGAGCAGTTCTTC,CASTPFAGSHNEQFF
TRBJ1-1,TRBV7-9,NA,NA,TGTGCCAGCAGCTTAGCGGGGCAGCCCGGATGGGAAGCTTTCTTT,CASSLAGQPGWEAFF
TRBJ1-2,TRBV28,few,NA,TGTGCCAGCAGTTCACCCGCTAGAGGGAGCTATGGCTACACCTTC,CASSSPARGSYGYTF
TRBJ1-2,TRBV19,NA,NA,TGTGCCAGTAGTAACATCCTCAGGGGCGGTCGAGGCTACACCTTC,CASSNILRGGRGYTF
TRBJ2-7,TRBV6-5,NA,TRBD1,TGTGCCAGCAGTCCGACAGGGACAGGGTCATACGAGCAGTACTTC,CASSPTGTGSYEQYF
TRBJ2-7,TRBV14,once,TRBD1,TGTGCCAGCAGCCAAGATCCCTATCAGGGGGCCGAGCAGTACTTC,CASSQDPYQGAEQYF
TRBJ1-2,TRBV5-1,NA,NA,TGCGCCAGCAGCTCTGGGCAGGCTATGAACTATGGCTACACCTTC,CASSSGQAMNYGYTF
TRBJ1-5,TRBV16,many,NA,TGTGCCAGCAGCCATACAGGTAGGGGTCAGCCCCAGCATTTT,CASSHTGRGQPQHF
TRBJ2-2,TRBV5-6,NA,TRBD1,TGTGCCAGCAGACACGACAGGGTTACCACCGGGGAGCTGTTTTTT,CASRHDRVTTGELFF
TRBJ2-1,TRBV6-5,NA,NA,TGTGTAGCCAGCTCCTACAATGAGCAGTTCTTC,CVASSYNEQFF